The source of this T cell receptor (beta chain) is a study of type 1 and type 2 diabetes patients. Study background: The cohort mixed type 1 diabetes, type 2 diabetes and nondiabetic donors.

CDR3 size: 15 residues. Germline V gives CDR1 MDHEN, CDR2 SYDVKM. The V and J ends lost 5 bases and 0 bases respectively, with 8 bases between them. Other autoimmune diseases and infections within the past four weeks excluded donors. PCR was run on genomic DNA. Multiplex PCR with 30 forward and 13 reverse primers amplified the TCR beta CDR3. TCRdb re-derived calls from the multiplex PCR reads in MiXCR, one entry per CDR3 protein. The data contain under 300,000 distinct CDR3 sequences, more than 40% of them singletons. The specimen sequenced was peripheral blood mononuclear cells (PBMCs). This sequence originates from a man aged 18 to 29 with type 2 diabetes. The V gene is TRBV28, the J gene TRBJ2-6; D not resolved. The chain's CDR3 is CASSPHHSGANVLTF. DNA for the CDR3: TGTGCCAGCAGTCCTCATCACTCTGGGGCCAACGTCCTGACTTTC.